The 5 T cell receptor beta chains reported below all come from one sample, sequenced in a study of T cells after yellow fever vaccination (dated by TCRdb to the late 2010s). The receptor library was made with 5' RACE. These reads were obtained on an Illumina HiSeq 2500. The public reads were quality trimmed at Q25 with fastp and then assembled into clones with MiXCR by TCRdb, keeping productive beta chains. Rows matching on CDR3 protein sequence are summarized as one entry with the most common DNA and genes. The sample table records about 510,000 distinct CDR3 sequences; 21% of these occur just once. The ten largest clones capture 15% to 20% of the sample. The sample's treatment or condition label is to be understood as: live attenuated yellow fever vaccine strain. Specimen: PBMCs, collected roughly 20 days after the first yellow fever vaccination. The source is a man younger than 30 who received the YFV17D yellow fever vaccine.

This chain joins TRBV20-1 and TRBJ1-6; D gene uncertain. Trimming left V 1 base short and J 9 bases short, with 7 bases between. Looked up from germline, CDR1 is DFQATT and CDR2 is SNEGSKA (reference sequence). The CDR3 runs 12 residues. The DNA for the CDR3 is TGCAGTGCTAGAGGGAATAGTTCACCCCTCCACTTT. Residues: CSARGNSSPLHF.

Only a few counts were recorded for this clonotype. The chain couples TRBV7-8 to TRBJ2-7, with D unclear. There are 16 residues in the CDR3. CDR1 is SGHVS, CDR2 FQNEAQ, per germline. Trimming took off 3 bases at V and 6 bases at J, with 21 bases between the two ends. CDR3 sequence (DNA): TGTGCCAGCAGCTTCTCCGACGCCGACTGGCATACCGAGCAGTACTTC. The encoded protein is CASSFSDADWHTEQYF.

The rearrangement uses TRBV6-1 and TRBJ1-6; TRBD1 matches 10 bases. CDR3 length: 14 residues. The V gene end was trimmed by 6 bases and the J gene end by 8 bases; junction bases not matched to a gene: 4. Germline V CDR1 and CDR2: MNHNS, SASEGT. The CDR3, as DNA: TGTGCCAGCAGCCCGACAGGGGGCTATTCACCCCTCCACTTT. Translated: CASSPTGGYSPLHF.

Only a few counts were recorded for this clonotype. The chain employs TRBV11-3 and TRBJ2-1, with D unresolved. This CDR3 has 14 residues. V lost 3 bases and J lost 5, with 11 bases in between. Germline CDR1 reads SGHNT; CDR2 reads YENEEA. The CDR3 DNA follows: TGTGCCAGCAGCTTCTTAGGGCAAGACAATGAGCAGTTCTTC. The encoded protein is CASSFLGQDNEQFF.

This clonotype has more than one count but fewer than ten. The chain joins TRBV27 to TRBJ1-2; 8 positions match TRBD1. From germline, CDR1 is MNHEY and CDR2 SMNVEV (reference sequence). The CDR3 is made up of 16 amino acids. V shed 5 bases and J 3 bases; nucleotides not matched to a gene: 11. In DNA form, the CDR3 reads TGTGCCAGCAGTCCGCTGGTTTCAGGGGGCTACTATGGCTACACCTTC. Translated, it gives CASSPLVSGGYYGYTF.